This T cell receptor beta chain was recorded in a study of T cell responses to AZD1222 COVID-19 vaccine. The CDR3 is 14 amino acids. Trimming took 0 bases from V and 2 from J, leaving 7 bases between them. Per germline, CDR1 LNHDA and CDR2 SQIVND (reference sequence). Remarks on this clone: Its antigen remains unknown.

General study results and limits: The study found vaccine-associated CD4 TCRs spanning spike, dominant at 160-218 and 743-854.

TCRdb keeps only in-frame clones here, not all; method: immunoSEQ multiplex PCR. The table records approximately 120,000 clones, around 87% of them present only once. The chain joins TRBV19 to TRBJ1-2; D not resolved. The specimen was peripheral blood, collected on day 0 of AZD1222 vaccination. The receptor was isolated from an adult in good health. The CDR3, as DNA: TGTGCCAGTAGTATAGATTTGGAAAACTATGGCTACACCTTC. As protein: CASSIDLENYGYTF.